One sample yielded the 21 T cell receptor beta chains listed below, sequenced in a study of regulatory T cells in long-lasting Graves disease. Libraries of TCR beta came from iRepertoire HTBI primers plus Arm-PCR of CDR3 regions. TCRdb reprocessed the multiplex PCR reads via MiXCR and lists one record per CDR3 protein. The table lists around 470,000 distinct CDR3 sequences, 13% to 15% of them singletons. Time point noted: newly diagnosed GD, antithyroid drugs for less than 3 months. Following extraction of RNA from PBMCs, that RNA was used to make the TCR library. The same sample was also used in a study of T cells in Graves' hyperthyroidism and ophthalmopathy.

Sequenced material: peripheral blood mononuclear cells (PBMCs), taken at new diagnosis, from a patient treated with antithyroid drugs. All receptors come from a woman between 50 and 59 years old with Graves disease.

The gene calls are TRBV7-3 and TRBJ2-5; a possible D gene is TRBD2 (7 bases). V was clipped by 5 bases and J by 5 bases, with 15 bases between them. Per the germline V gene, CDR1 is SGHTA and CDR2 is FQGTGA. This CDR3 region has 14 residues. For the CDR3, the DNA is TGTGCCAGCAGCCCGTCTGGGGGGGCGGAGACCCAGTACTTC. This sequence encodes CASSPSGGAETQYF.

This clonotype was recorded many times. The V call is TRBV2, the J call TRBJ2-7, with D unclear. The CDR3 runs to 12 residues. The V end was cut by 4 bases, the J end by 3 bases, with 7 bases between. Per the germline V gene, CDR1 is SNHLY and CDR2 is FYNNEI. CDR3 sequence (DNA): TGTGCCAGCAGTGTTGACCTCTACGAGCAGTACTTC. It specifies CASSVDLYEQYF.

This clonotype turned up a few times. This may be a read error: a much more frequent sequence differs by one nucleotide. The CDR3 loop reads CSARKNSLAGETQFF. As DNA, the CDR3 is TGCAGTGCTAGGAAGAACAGCCTAGCCGGGGAGACCCAGTTCTTC. The chain joins TRBV20-1 to TRBJ2-5; D may be TRBD2 (5 bases). Judging by the DNA end, TRBJ2-1 fits better; the J call may be wrong. Looked up from germline, CDR1 is DFQATT and CDR2 is SNEGSKA (reference sequence). The CDR3 consists of 15 residues.

At least ten counts were recorded for this clonotype. This chain connects TRBV18 to TRBJ2-1; TRBD2 matches at 7 bases. The CDR3 consists of 15 residues. The ends lost 6 bases at V and 6 bases at J; junction bases unmatched: 11. Germline CDR1 is KGHSH and CDR2 is LQKENI. CDR3 protein: CASSRGASGGNEQFF. The CDR3 DNA follows: TGTGCCAGCTCGCGAGGGGCTAGCGGAGGCAATGAGCAGTTCTTC.

This clonotype was observed at least ten times. This chain uses TRBV19 with TRBJ2-2; D may be TRBD2 (5 bases). The CDR3 sequence is 16 residues long. CDR1 is LNHDA and CDR2 is SQIVND in the germline V gene (reference sequence). V lost 3 bases to trimming and J lost 4 bases, with 15 bases between them. The CDR3 is CASSMGVELSTGELFF. CDR3 sequence (DNA): TGTGCCAGTAGTATGGGAGTGGAGTTGAGCACCGGGGAGCTGTTTTTT.

This clonotype was observed at least ten times. The chain joins TRBV5-1 to TRBJ2-1; unclear D gene. CDR1 SGHRS and CDR2 YFSETQ come from the germline V gene. The V end lost 2 bases, the J end lost 0 bases, and 9 bases lay between the germline ends. The CDR3 extends over 15 amino acids. CDR3 protein: CASSFGSSSYNEQFF. CDR3 nucleotide sequence: TGCGCCAGCAGCTTTGGCAGCAGCTCCTACAATGAGCAGTTCTTC.

This clonotype was seen many times. Here the CDR3 reads CASSLVLLGGEQYF. Written as DNA, the CDR3 is TGTGCCAGCAGCTTGGTCCTGTTGGGGGGCGAGCAGTACTTC. The V gene is TRBV5-5, the J gene TRBJ2-7, with D perhaps matching TRBD2 (6 bases). The CDR3 sequence is 14 residues long. V was clipped by 0 bases and J by 6 bases, with 13 bases between them. Germline CDR1 reads SGHKS; CDR2 reads YYEKEE (reference sequence).

This clonotype was seen more than once but under ten times. Possible read error: a much larger clone is one base away. The chain has TRBV27 and TRBJ1-4; possibly TRBD1 for D (5 bases). Germline values: CDR1 MNHEY, CDR2 SMNVEV (reference sequence). The length of the CDR3 is 14 residues. Trimming removed 4 bases at V and 12 bases at J, with 18 bases between. The CDR3: CASSSDALGEELFF. Written as DNA, the CDR3 is TGTGCCAGCAGTTCCGACGCGCTGGGGGAAGAACTGTTTTTT.

This clonotype was observed many times. The V gene is TRBV6-1, the J gene TRBJ2-7; TRBD1 matches 7 bases. The V gene end was trimmed by 8 bases and the J gene end by 1 base; junction bases not matched to a gene: 5. CDR1 and CDR2 (germline): MNHNS, SASEGT. The CDR3 covers 13 residues. CDR3 in amino acids: CASATGVSYEQYF. Here the CDR3 DNA reads TGTGCCAGCGCAACAGGGGTTTCCTACGAGCAGTACTTC.

This clonotype was found many times. This sequence joins TRBV5-1 and TRBJ2-1; D is unresolved. With 2 bases removed from V and 0 bases from J, the gap between germline ends came to 9 bases. The CDR3 runs 15 residues. Germline V gene sequence: CDR1 SGHRS, CDR2 YFSETQ. The CDR3, as DNA: TGCGCCAGCAGCTTTCTCGTGAGCTCCTACAATGAGCAGTTCTTC. It encodes CASSFLVSSYNEQFF.

The V call is TRBV18, the J call TRBJ2-7; 10 nucleotides agree with TRBD1. With V trimmed by 4 bases and J by 3 bases, 9 bases remained unmatched. This CDR3 comprises 16 residues. Per the germline V gene, CDR1 is KGHSH and CDR2 is LQKENI. The CDR3 nucleotides read TGTGCCAGCTCACGAATCCCCGGGACAGGGGACTACGAGCAGTACTTC. Translating gives CASSRIPGTGDYEQYF.

This clonotype was picked up a small number of times. The chain carries TRBV6-4 and TRBJ1-6, with TRBD1 identical over 8 bases. Losses at the gene ends were 4 bases for V and 7 bases for J; bases not matched to a gene: 6. Germline loops: CDR1 MRHNA, CDR2 SNTAGT. This CDR3 is built from 15 residues. CDR3 coding DNA: TGTGCCAGCAGTGCGAGGCAGGGGGCCAATTCACCCCTCCACTTT. Protein sequence: CASSARQGANSPLHF.

This clonotype was counted many times. V is TRBV12-3 or TRBV12-4 and J is TRBJ2-7; 7 positions agree with TRBD1. The junction had 10 bases not matched to a gene; V was cut back by 2 bases and J by 6 bases. This CDR3 spans 15 amino acids. The CDR3 DNA follows: TGTGCCAGCAGTTTATACTCCGTGACAGGGACCGAGCAGTACTTC. This gives the protein CASSLYSVTGTEQYF.

This clonotype was counted a few times. The CDR3 sequence is CASSGEDRVSQPQHF. DNA for the CDR3: TGTGCCAGCAGCGGTGAAGACAGGGTTTCTCAGCCCCAGCATTTT. The V gene is TRBV28, the J gene TRBJ1-5, with 7 bases identical to TRBD1. Germline V gene data show CDR1 as MDHEN and CDR2 as SYDVKM. Germline trimming cut 6 bases from V and 6 bases from J; bases unmatched to any gene: 11. The CDR3 has 15 amino acids.

This clonotype has just a few counts. The rearrangement links TRBV28 to TRBJ2-7; 10 nucleotides match TRBD2. Germline V CDR1 and CDR2: MDHEN, SYDVKM. J was trimmed by 7 bases and V by 5 bases; bases with no gene match: 11. The CDR3 sequence is 15 residues long. This CDR3 is CASSSLAGAYNEQYF. The DNA for the CDR3 is TGTGCCAGCAGTAGCCTAGCGGGAGCTTACAATGAGCAGTACTTC.

This clonotype occurred many times. V gene TRBV11-2 combines with J gene TRBJ2-7, with no clear D. Trimming removed 1 base from V and 0 bases from J, with 7 bases in between. The germline CDR1 and CDR2 sequences are SGHAT and FQNNGV. The CDR3 is 14 amino acids. CDR3 bases: TGTGCCAGCAGCTTAGCGGCGGTCTCCTACGAGCAGTACTTC. Translation: CASSLAAVSYEQYF.

This clonotype has a count of ten or more. The chain employs TRBV12-3 or TRBV12-4 and TRBJ2-5; D is unclear. V was pared by 0 bases and J by 5 bases, with 10 bases between. The CDR3 is made up of 14 amino acids. Here the CDR3 DNA reads TGTGCCAGCAGTTTAGCCCCCCAGTATGAGACCCAGTACTTC. Residues: CASSLAPQYETQYF.

This clonotype was detected only a few times. The chain combines TRBV13 with TRBJ2-5; 9 nucleotides align to TRBD2. With V trimmed by 1 base and J by 1 base, 4 bases remained unmatched. Germline V gene sequence: CDR1 PRHDT, CDR2 FYEKMQ (reference sequence). CDR3 length: 16 residues. The CDR3 sequence: CASSLVLAGIQETQYF. Here the CDR3 DNA reads TGTGCCAGCAGCTTAGTGCTAGCGGGAATCCAAGAGACCCAGTACTTC.

This clonotype was counted at least ten times. This chain uses TRBV20-1 with TRBJ2-3; 7 bases match TRBD1. CDR1 and CDR2 from the germline V gene are DFQATT and SNEGSKA (reference sequence). This CDR3 is built from 15 residues. Trimming at V came to 0 bases and at J to 4 bases, leaving 7 bases not matched to a gene. The DNA for the CDR3 is TGCAGTGCTAGAGATCCAGGGGGATCGCCAGATACGCAGTATTTT. It codes for CSARDPGGSPDTQYF.

At least ten counts were recorded for this clonotype. The chain couples TRBV11-2 to TRBJ2-7; a possible D gene is TRBD1 (5 bases). V lost 0 bases, J lost 5 bases, and 11 bases lay in between. The germline CDR1 and CDR2 sequences are SGHAT and FQNNGV. The CDR3 sequence is 14 residues long. CDR3 in amino acids: CASSLDQGTHEQYF. The DNA for the CDR3 is TGTGCCAGCAGCTTAGATCAGGGAACCCACGAGCAGTACTTC. The full variable domain, in which reference TRBV11-2 and TRBJ2-7 provide the parts outside the CDR3, is EAGVAQSPRYKIIEKRQSVAFWCNPISGHATLYWYQQILGQGPKLLIQFQNNGVVDDSQLPKDRFSAERLKGVDSTLKIQPAKLEDSAVYLCASSLDQGTHEQYFGPGTRLTVT.

The V and J genes are TRBV20-1 and TRBJ2-5; perhaps D is TRBD1 or TRBD2 (5 bases each). The V end was cut by 5 bases, the J end by 5 bases, with 21 bases between. Germline V lookup: CDR1 DFQATT, CDR2 SNEGSKA (reference sequence). The CDR3 has 15 residues. CDR3 DNA: TGCAGTGCTGCAGGGTGGGCAGCGAGGGAGGAGACCCAGTACTTC. This translates into CSAAGWAAREETQYF.